This T cell receptor (beta chain) was captured in a study of cytomegalovirus exposure and HLA in healthy donors. Study-wide findings and caveats: Confirmation was obtained in vitro that a few CMV-associated chains are specific for CMV antigens. With high specificity and sensitivity, the classifier reportedly diagnosed cytomegalovirus status. Cytomegalovirus association was assigned to 170 or so TCR beta chains.

In the case of this clone: Its target is not known.

The length of the CDR3 is 17 residues. Germline CDR1 is SGHDT and CDR2 is YYEEEE. The ends were cut back, 4 bases at V and 8 bases at J, with 27 bases in the middle. These donors were members of the approximately 110-subject validation cohort, a group separate from the approximately 680-subject first cohort. Only in-frame clones appear in the TCRdb table, and some are missing; sequencing was by immunoSEQ multiplex PCR. The sample shows 200,000 to 250,000 clones, over 80% of them seen only once. The sample comprised PBMCs. The chain has TRBV5-6 and TRBJ1-1; weak D call: TRBD1 (6 bases). The receptor was derived from a woman in her thirties in good health and CMV-seropositive. This chain's CDR3 is CASSVPGHLPVPGEAFF. Written as DNA, the CDR3 is TGTGCCAGCAGCGTACCGGGACACTTACCCGTCCCCGGAGAAGCTTTCTTT.